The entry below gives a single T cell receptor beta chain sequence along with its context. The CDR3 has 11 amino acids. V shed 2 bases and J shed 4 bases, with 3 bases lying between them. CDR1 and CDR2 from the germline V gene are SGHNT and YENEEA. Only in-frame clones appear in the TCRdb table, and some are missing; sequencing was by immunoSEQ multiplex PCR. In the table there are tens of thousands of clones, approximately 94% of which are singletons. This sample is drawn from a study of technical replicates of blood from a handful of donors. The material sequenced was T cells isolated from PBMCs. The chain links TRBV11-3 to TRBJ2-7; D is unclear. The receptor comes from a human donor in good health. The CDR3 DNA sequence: TGTGCCAGCAGCTTACTTTACGAGCAGTACTTC. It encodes CASSLLYEQYF.